These T cell receptor beta chains were read from a single sample in a study of T cells expressing NK-cell markers. TCRdb re-called the 5' RACE reads; every CDR3 protein appears as one record, without DNA. Here the sample table reports about 260,000 distinct CDR3 sequences. Sequencing was carried out using blood T cells: a sorted CD56 or NKG2C T cell subset, CD4+ or CD8+ T cells, or bulk PBMC T cells (not recorded which). Receptors originate from a man aged 18 to 29 in good health. CDR3s include the opening cysteine and the closing phenylalanine or tryptophan. Each record gives: J gene, V gene, CDR3 protein.

TRBJ2-1 | TRBV29-1 | CSVRGRAYNEQFF
TRBJ2-1 | TRBV11-3 | CASSRRKGKGEQFF
TRBJ2-7 | TRBV6-5 | CASSYLGAGGYEQYF
TRBJ2-5 | TRBV5-5 | CASTNTGAQETQYF
TRBJ2-3 | TRBV12-3/TRBV12-4 | CASRISGGGTDTQYF
TRBJ1-5 | TRBV24-1 | CATRRADNQPQHF
TRBJ2-3 | TRBV19 | CASSIMISSGNTDTQYF
TRBJ2-1 | TRBV12-2 | CASRPLLAYEQFF
TRBJ2-5 | TRBV15 | CATSTIRLAGGETQYF
TRBJ2-1 | TRBV7-2 | CASSPRQGRTFF
TRBJ1-2 | TRBV7-2 | CASSLEPGHRNYGYTF
TRBJ2-2 | TRBV6-5 | CASSGIAGGPTGELFF
TRBJ1-1 | TRBV7-3 | CASSLYGVNTEAFF
TRBJ2-1 | TRBV5-1 | CASSWSGRALYNEQFF
TRBJ2-2 | TRBV25-1 | CASSENPSGIFPGELFF
TRBJ2-1 | TRBV29-1 | CSVDVWEGSYNEQFF
TRBJ2-1 | TRBV4-1 | CASSQESGRGFSEQFF
TRBJ2-7 | TRBV20-1 | CSARATGRRNEQYF
TRBJ2-5 | TRBV10-3 | CAIKGGAYQETQYF
TRBJ2-2 | TRBV5-1 | CASGIRGSAFANTGELFF
TRBJ2-1 | TRBV27 | CASSNREEPKQFF
TRBJ2-3 | TRBV10-3 | CATGTSGSPDTQYF
TRBJ2-7 | TRBV10-3 | CAISELDSSYEQYF
TRBJ2-1 | TRBV20-1 | CSAWGLNGNEQFF
TRBJ2-1 | TRBV4-2 | CASSQDPSQHNEQFF
TRBJ1-4 | TRBV10-3 | CAIKNGDPGEKLFF
TRBJ2-5 | TRBV14 | CASSLISGGETQYF
TRBJ2-2 | TRBV4-1 | CASSLQSQGGYTGELFF
TRBJ1-1 | TRBV7-8 | CASRLGWVDGTEAFF
TRBJ2-2 | TRBV5-1 | CASSLDSRRRGNTGELFF
TRBJ2-3 | TRBV5-5 | CASSPGPLRRTDTQYF
TRBJ2-1 | TRBV3-1 | CASSLRVAYNEQFF
TRBJ1-1 | TRBV25-1 | CASIPAPGTEAFF
TRBJ2-3 | TRBV12-3/TRBV12-4 | CASTEVRQLSTDTQYF
TRBJ2-3 | TRBV20-1 | CSAVSGTSVIYTDTQYF
TRBJ2-6 | TRBV2 | CASEGRGVSSGANVLTF
TRBJ1-4 | TRBV5-6 | CASSFSGRENEKLFF
TRBJ2-3 | TRBV11-1 | CASSLGHFGVRDLTDTQYF
TRBJ2-3 | TRBV12-3/TRBV12-4 | CACSPGTASYSTDTQYF
TRBJ2-5 | TRBV20-1 | CSARASTRTGRETQYF
TRBJ1-4 | TRBV7-2 | CASSLGVFNEKLFF
TRBJ2-5 | TRBV12-3/TRBV12-4 | CASSLQDRFQETQYF
TRBJ1-4 | TRBV5-4 | CASSFQGADEKLFF
TRBJ2-3 | TRBV10-1 | CASSERPTTSGSTDTQYF
TRBJ2-2 | TRBV30 | CAWNHSPTGELFF
TRBJ1-4 | TRBV20-1 | CSARDREGEKLFF
TRBJ2-1 | TRBV24-1 | CATSGGGVGTGSINEQFF
TRBJ1-5 | TRBV7-6 | CASSLDEGFYQPQHF
TRBJ2-2 | TRBV6-1 | CASSGRTSGSNTGELFF
TRBJ2-3 | TRBV11-2 | CASSLYLAGGPTTDTQYF